The 17 T cell receptor beta chains below come from one sample, sequenced in a study of cytomegalovirus exposure and HLA in healthy donors. PCR amplification relied on 60 Vbeta primers (plus 13 Jbeta primers). Assay: immunoSEQ multiplex PCR; the TCRdb copy retains only in-frame clones and omits some. The sample includes about 110,000 clones, approximately 81% seen only once; the top ten take just under 3%. Sequenced input: PBMCs. All receptors come from a woman younger than 35 in good health and CMV-seropositive.

This clone was seen a single time. The rearrangement links TRBV20-1 to TRBJ1-1, with 8 bases fitting TRBD1. Germline lookup yields CDR1 DFQATT and CDR2 SNEGSKA (reference sequence). The J segment lost 9 bases and the V segment lost 6 bases, leaving 6 bases of the junction unmatched. CDR3 length: 11 amino acids. The CDR3 nucleotides are TGCAGTGCCAATCTCAGGGGGCAAGCTTTCTTT. Encoded protein: CSANLRGQAFF.

This clone has a handful of counts. The chain joins TRBV11-2 to TRBJ2-3; no definite D call. The germline gives CDR1 SGHAT, CDR2 FQNNGV. The CDR3 has 14 residues. The V gene lost 5 bases and the J gene lost 5 bases, with 14 bases spanning the gap. This CDR3 is CASSPGLQEDTQYF. CDR3 coding DNA: TGTGCCAGCAGCCCCGGCTTGCAGGAAGATACGCAGTATTTT.

This chain connects TRBV7-6 to TRBJ2-1; 14 bases are shared with TRBD2. V shed 6 bases and J 7 bases; nucleotides not matched to a gene: 8. Looked up from germline, CDR1 is SGHVS and CDR2 is FNYEAQ. This CDR3 is built from 16 residues. The DNA for the CDR3 is TGTGCCAGCAGGGGGTTCGGGACTAGCGGGAGTAATGAGCAGTTCTTC. This gives the protein CASRGFGTSGSNEQFF.

The V call is TRBV6-6, the J call TRBJ1-2; D gene unclear. Germline V gives CDR1 MNHNY, CDR2 SVGAGI (reference sequence). Trimming removed 2 bases from V and 6 bases from J, with 13 bases in between. This CDR3 region has 14 residues. This chain's CDR3 is CASSYPSRKDGYTF. CDR3 DNA: TGTGCCAGCAGTTACCCTAGCCGGAAGGATGGCTACACCTTC.

The rearrangement links TRBV25-1 to TRBJ1-2; 7 nucleotides match TRBD1. Germline V CDR1 and CDR2: MGHDK, SYGVNS. The CDR3 sequence is 13 residues long. V shed 4 bases and J 5 bases; nucleotides not matched to a gene: 4. CDR3 DNA sequence: TGTGCCAGCAGTGCGGGACAGCCGTATGGCTACACCTTC. This gives the protein CASSAGQPYGYTF.

The chain carries TRBV14 and TRBJ2-2, with D perhaps matching TRBD1 (6 bases). The germline V and J ends were trimmed by 3 bases and 3 bases, with 17 bases remaining between them. The CDR3 is 17 residues long. The germline CDR1 and CDR2 sequences are SGHDN and FVKESK. CDR3 sequence: CASSQGALSGDTGELFF. In nucleotides, the CDR3 is TGTGCCAGCAGCCAGGGGGCTCTGTCTGGCGACACCGGGGAGCTGTTTTTT. Looking up the rest from reference TRBV14 and TRBJ2-2 gives the full variable domain: EAGVTQFPSHSVIEKGQTVTLRCDPISGHDNLYWYRRVMGKEIKFLLHFVKESKQDESGMPNNRFLAERTGGTYSTLKVQPAELEDSGVYFCASSQGALSGDTGELFFGEGSRLTVL.

The genes are TRBV15 and TRBJ1-5; TRBD1 matches 7 bases. The junction had 0 bases not matched to a gene; V was cut back by 0 bases and J by 4 bases. The CDR3 length is 14 residues. Germline V gene lookup returns CDR1 LNHNV and CDR2 YYDKDF (reference sequence). DNA for the CDR3: TGTGCCACCAGCAGAGACAGGGGGAATCAGCCCCAGCATTTT. Protein sequence: CATSRDRGNQPQHF.

This chain connects TRBV4-1 to TRBJ1-5, with D hard to call. The germline CDR1 and CDR2 sequences are MGHRA and YSYEKL. Trimming cost V 5 bases and J 11 bases, with 13 bases left between them. The CDR3 covers 12 residues. The CDR3 sequence is CASSDLGRSQHF. DNA of the CDR3: TGCGCCAGCAGCGACTTAGGGAGGTCCCAGCATTTT.

J is TRBJ1-1 and V is TRBV9; the D is unclear. Germline assignment: CDR1 SGDLS and CDR2 YYNGEE. Trimming removed 6 bases from V and 1 base from J, with 13 bases in between. The CDR3 consists of 14 residues. CDR3 DNA sequence: TGTGCCAGCACCTTGCGGGCGGGGAACACTGAAGCTTTCTTT. Translation: CASTLRAGNTEAFF.

V is TRBV7-2 and J is TRBJ2-7, with no clear D. V dropped 3 bases and J dropped 7 bases, with 10 bases sitting between them. This CDR3 has 12 residues. The V gene's germline CDR1 is SGHTA and CDR2 FQGNSA. CDR3 residues: CASSLDIGEQYF. CDR3 DNA sequence: TGTGCCAGCAGCTTGGATATCGGGGAGCAGTACTTC.

This clone showed up just once. V gene TRBV9 combines with J gene TRBJ2-7; D is unclear. Deletions cut 0 bases from V and 2 bases from J, with 12 bases between. The length of the CDR3 is 15 residues. From germline, CDR1 is SGDLS and CDR2 YYNGEE. CDR3 sequence reads: CASSVGGAKTYEQYF. The CDR3 DNA follows: TGTGCCAGCAGCGTAGGAGGAGCCAAAACCTACGAGCAGTACTTC.

V gene TRBV2 combines with J gene TRBJ2-1; TRBD2 matches at 9 bases. Trimming cost V 2 bases and J 3 bases; bases outside gene matches: 5. This CDR3 is built from 16 residues. Germline CDR1 and CDR2: SNHLY and FYNNEI. The CDR3 DNA follows: TGTGCCAGCAGTGAACGTACTAGCGGGTTCTACAATGAGCAGTTCTTC. Amino acids: CASSERTSGFYNEQFF.

V gene TRBV5-1 combines with J gene TRBJ1-1; a possible D gene is TRBD1 (6 bases). The germline CDR1 and CDR2 sequences are SGHRS and YFSETQ. This CDR3 is 13 amino acids long. The ends were cut back, 2 bases at V and 5 bases at J, with 10 bases in the middle. CDR3 amino acids: CASSFTGRTEAFF. The DNA for the CDR3 is TGCGCCAGCAGCTTTACAGGGAGAACTGAAGCTTTCTTT.

The chain couples TRBV28 to TRBJ1-1, with 10 nucleotides matching TRBD1. Trimming cost V 4 bases and J 1 base; bases outside gene matches: 6. Germline V gene lookup returns CDR1 MDHEN and CDR2 SYDVKM. This CDR3 region has 16 residues. The CDR3 sequence: CASSSGTGAWNTEAFF. CDR3 DNA sequence: TGTGCCAGCAGTTCCGGGACAGGGGCCTGGAACACTGAAGCTTTCTTT.

This chain joins TRBV5-1 and TRBJ1-5, with 10 bases matching TRBD1. The CDR3 loop spans 15 amino acids. The J segment lost 4 bases and the V segment lost 2 bases, leaving 3 bases of the junction unmatched. Germline V gene data show CDR1 as SGHRS and CDR2 as YFSETQ. The CDR3 sequence is CASSLTGQGNQPQHF. For the CDR3, the DNA is TGCGCCAGCAGCTTAACGGGACAGGGGAATCAGCCCCAGCATTTT.

This CDR3 is CASSESPRRGEQYF. CDR3 nucleotides: TGTGCCAGCAGTGAAAGCCCCCGTCGGGGCGAGCAGTACTTC. The rearrangement joins TRBV2 to TRBJ2-7, with D maybe TRBD2 (5 bases). The CDR3 consists of 14 residues. Between the trimmed V and J ends, which lost 2 bases and 6 bases, there was a span of 14 bases. Germline V gene lookup returns CDR1 SNHLY and CDR2 FYNNEI.

This sequence joins TRBV4-1 and TRBJ1-1, with TRBD1 matching over 7 bases. Germline V CDR1 and CDR2: MGHRA, YSYEKL. CDR3 length: 14 residues. Trimming at V came to 2 bases and at J to 3 bases, leaving 3 bases not matched to a gene. In DNA form, the CDR3 reads TGCGCCAGCAGCCAACAGGGGGAGGACACTGAAGCTTTCTTT. Protein sequence: CASSQQGEDTEAFF.